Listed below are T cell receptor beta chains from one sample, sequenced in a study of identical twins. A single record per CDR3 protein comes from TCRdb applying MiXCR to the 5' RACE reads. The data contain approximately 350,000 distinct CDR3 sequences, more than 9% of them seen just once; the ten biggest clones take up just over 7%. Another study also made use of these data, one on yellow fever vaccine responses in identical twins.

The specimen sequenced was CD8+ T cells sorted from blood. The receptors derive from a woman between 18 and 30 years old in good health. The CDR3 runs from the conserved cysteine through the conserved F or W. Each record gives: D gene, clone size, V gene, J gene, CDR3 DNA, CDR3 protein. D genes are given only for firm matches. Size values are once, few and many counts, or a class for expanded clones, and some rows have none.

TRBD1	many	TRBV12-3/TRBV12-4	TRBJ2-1	TGTGCCAGCAAACCGGGACAGGGGTGGTATGAGCAGTTCTTC	CASKPGQGWYEQFF
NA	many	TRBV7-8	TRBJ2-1	TGTGCCAGCGTTACTAGTACCTACAATGAGCAGTTCTTC	CASVTSTYNEQFF
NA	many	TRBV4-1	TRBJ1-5	TGCGCCAGCAGCCTTTTCGGGCAGAGCAATCAGCCCCAGCATTTT	CASSLFGQSNQPQHF
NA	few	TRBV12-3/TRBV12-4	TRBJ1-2	TGTGCCAGCATCGGTAGGGAGGATGGCTACACCTTC	CASIGREDGYTF
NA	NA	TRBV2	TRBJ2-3	TGTGCCAGCAAAAAGAGGGGACCAGTCTGGCAGGACGGGGCAGATACGCAGTATTTT	CASKKRGPVWQDGADTQYF
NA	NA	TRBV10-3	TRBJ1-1	TGTGCCATCAGTGTTTCCCCTTTGGGAGGGAGCTTTGAAGCTTTCTTT	CAISVSPLGGSFEAFF
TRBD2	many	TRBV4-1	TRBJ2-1	TGCGCCAGCAGCCAAGACTTTCTAGCGGGAGGTAGTGGGAATGAGCAGTTCTTC	CASSQDFLAGGSGNEQFF
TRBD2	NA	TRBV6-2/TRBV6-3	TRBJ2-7	TGTGCCAGCAGTCCGGTGGGACTAGCGGGGGGAAGCCAGGAGCACTTC	CASSPVGLAGGSQEHF
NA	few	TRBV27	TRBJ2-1	TGTGCCAGCAGTACCCCCCCAAGGCTTTTGGGCAATGAGCAGTTCTTC	CASSTPPRLLGNEQFF
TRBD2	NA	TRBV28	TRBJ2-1	TGTGCCAGCAGTTTAGTCCGCGGGGGGGCCCGGAATGAGCAGTTCTTC	CASSLVRGGARNEQFF
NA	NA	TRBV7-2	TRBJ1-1	TGTGCCAGCAGCTTAGGGTGGCAGGGGAAAGCTTTCTTT	CASSLGWQGKAFF
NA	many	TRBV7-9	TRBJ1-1	TGTGCCAGCAGCTCCCCGGGACATGGGGCTTTCTTT	CASSSPGHGAFF
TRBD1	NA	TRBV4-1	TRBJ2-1	TGCGCCAGCAGCCAAGTTGGGCAGGGACAGAGCTCCTACAATGAGCAGTTCTTC	CASSQVGQGQSSYNEQFF
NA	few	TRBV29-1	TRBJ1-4	TGCAGCGTTGAAGATAGAAGCCGGAGGGAAAAACTGTTTTTT	CSVEDRSRREKLFF
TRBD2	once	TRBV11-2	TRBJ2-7	TGTGCCAGCAGCTTTAAATTAAGCGGGAGAGGCCCCTACGAGCAGTACTTC	CASSFKLSGRGPYEQYF
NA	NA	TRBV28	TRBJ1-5	TGTGCCAGCAGAACCGGGCAGCTGGGCAATCAGCCCCAGCATTTT	CASRTGQLGNQPQHF
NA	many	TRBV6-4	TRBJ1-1	TGTGCCAGCAGTGACAGGGCGAACACTGAAGCTTTCTTT	CASSDRANTEAFF
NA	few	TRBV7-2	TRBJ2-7	TGTGCCAGCAGCTCCCGTCCCGATTCCTACGAGCAGTACTTC	CASSSRPDSYEQYF
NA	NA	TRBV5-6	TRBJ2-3	TGTGCCAGCAGCCAAGGAGGAGGAGACACAGATACGCAGTATTTT	CASSQGGGDTDTQYF
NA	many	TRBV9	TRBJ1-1	TGTGCCAGCAGCGTAGTTAGGTCGGACACTGAAGCTTTCTTT	CASSVVRSDTEAFF
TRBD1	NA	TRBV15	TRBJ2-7	TGTGCCACCAGCAGAAGGGACAGCACCTACGAGCAGTACTTC	CATSRRDSTYEQYF
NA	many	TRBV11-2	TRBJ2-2	TGTGCCAGCAGCTTAGATGGGCGTACCGGGGAGCTGTTTTTT	CASSLDGRTGELFF
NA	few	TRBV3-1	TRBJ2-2	TGTGCCAGCAGCCAAGATCCCAAGCCCCTCACCGGGGAGCTGTTTTTT	CASSQDPKPLTGELFF
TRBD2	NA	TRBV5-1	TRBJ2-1	TGCGCCAGCAGCCCGGGGGGGCTAGCGGGGCCCAGGAGGAATGAGCAGTTCTTC	CASSPGGLAGPRRNEQFF
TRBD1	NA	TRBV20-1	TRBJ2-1	TGCAGTGCTAATTTGGACAGGGAAGATGAGCAGTTCTTC	CSANLDREDEQFF
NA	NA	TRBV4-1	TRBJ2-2	TGCGCCAGCACCCATGTGAAGGGAACCGGGGAGCTGTTTTTT	CASTHVKGTGELFF
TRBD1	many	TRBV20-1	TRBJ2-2	TGCAGTGCTAGAGCCTCCGGGACAGACACCGGGGAGCTGTTTTTT	CSARASGTDTGELFF
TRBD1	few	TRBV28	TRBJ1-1	TGTGCCAGCAGTTTACACAGGACAGGGGCTGAAGCTTTCTTT	CASSLHRTGAEAFF
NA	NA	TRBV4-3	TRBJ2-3	TGCGCCAGCAGCCAATGGGCCGGGATCACAGATACGCAGTATTTT	CASSQWAGITDTQYF
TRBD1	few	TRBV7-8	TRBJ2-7	TGTGCCAGCAGCCTCAACCGGGACAGCCTCTCCTACGAGCAGTACTTC	CASSLNRDSLSYEQYF
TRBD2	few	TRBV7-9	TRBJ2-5	TGTGCCAGCAGCTTAGTGACTAGCGGGGGATGGTTTGAGACCCAGTACTTC	CASSLVTSGGWFETQYF
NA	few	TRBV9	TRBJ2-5	TGTGCCAGCCTGCCCAATGTTCAGAGACAGCTTTTTCAAGAGACCCAGTACTTC	CASLPNVQRQLFQETQYF
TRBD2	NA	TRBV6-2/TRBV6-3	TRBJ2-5	TGTGCCAGCAGTTACTCGATGATAGCGGGGATGAAGACCCAGTACTTC	CASSYSMIAGMKTQYF
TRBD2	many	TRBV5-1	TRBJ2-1	TGCGCCAGCAGCTGGGCTGGGACTACTTCGAATGAGCAGTTCTTC	CASSWAGTTSNEQFF
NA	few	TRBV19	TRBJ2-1	TGTGCCAGTAGTATGGGGGCCGATGAGCAGTTCTTC	CASSMGADEQFF
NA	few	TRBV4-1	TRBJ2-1	TGCGCCAGCAGCCAAGATTTGCGGGCGCACAATGAGCAGTTCTTC	CASSQDLRAHNEQFF
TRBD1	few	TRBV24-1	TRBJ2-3	TGTGCCACCAGTGATTTAACAGGGGGTACGGATACGCAGTATTTT	CATSDLTGGTDTQYF
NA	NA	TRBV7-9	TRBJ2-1	TGTGCCAGCAGCTTAGAGGGTGGGGTCGCCAATGAGCAGTTCTTC	CASSLEGGVANEQFF
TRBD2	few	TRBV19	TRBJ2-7	TGTGCCAGTAGTAGCCCTCTCTGGGCGGGAGACCTTCCGGCCTACGAGCAGTACTTC	CASSSPLWAGDLPAYEQYF
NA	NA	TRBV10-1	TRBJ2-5	TGCGCCAGCAGTGAGACCGGGGTAGAAGAGACCCAGTACTTC	CASSETGVEETQYF
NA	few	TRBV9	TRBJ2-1	TGTGCCAGCAGCGTAGAGCCCCAGGATGAGCAGTTCTTC	CASSVEPQDEQFF
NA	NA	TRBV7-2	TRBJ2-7	TGTGCCAGCAGCTCGAAGTCGGGGAGTACCTACGAGCAGTACTTC	CASSSKSGSTYEQYF
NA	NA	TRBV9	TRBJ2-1	TGTGCCAGCAGCGTAGGATCAGGCATGTACAATGAGCAGTTCTTC	CASSVGSGMYNEQFF
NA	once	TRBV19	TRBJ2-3	TGTGCCAGTAGTAGGTGGAGCGGCACAGATACGCAGTATTTT	CASSRWSGTDTQYF
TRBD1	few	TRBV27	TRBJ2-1	TGTGCCAGCAGTCCAACCCAGGGGGTACGTGAGCAGTTCTTC	CASSPTQGVREQFF
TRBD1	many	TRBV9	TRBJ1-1	TGTGCCAGCAGCACCGAGGCCAGGGGGGACACTGAAGCTTTCTTT	CASSTEARGDTEAFF
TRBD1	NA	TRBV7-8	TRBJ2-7	TGTGCCAGCAGCCCAGGGACAGTTACTTACGAGCAGTACTTC	CASSPGTVTYEQYF
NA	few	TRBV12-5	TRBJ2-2	TGTGCTAGTGGTTTGGCCCCGATCATTGGGGGCGACACCGGGGAGCTGTTTTTT	CASGLAPIIGGDTGELFF